Following are 17 T cell receptor beta chains from one sample sequenced in a study of T-cell reconstitution after alpha-beta-depleted transplantation in children. Molecular barcoding with unique molecular identifiers was used for the TCRbeta library. Via MiXCR, TCRdb re-called the PCR reads, giving one row per CDR3 protein. The sample lists about 830,000 distinct CDR3 sequences; roughly 15% were seen once. Source: PBMCs, mostly from graft donor cells, taken 360 days after TCRalphabeta/CD19-depleted stem cell transplant. All receptors derive from a male patient aged 10-17 years who had a stem cell transplant for acute lymphoblastic leukemia, so the T cells may come from the graft donor.

This clonotype was observed a handful of times. V is TRBV20-1 and J is TRBJ1-2; 9 bases align to TRBD1. With V trimmed by 3 bases and J by 5 bases, 7 bases remained unmatched. The CDR3 has 14 amino acids. The germline gives CDR1 DFQATT, CDR2 SNEGSKA (reference sequence). The CDR3 loop reads CSARGQGDLYGYTF. The DNA of the CDR3 is TGCAGTGCTAGGGGACAGGGCGATCTATATGGCTACACCTTC.

The chain employs TRBV28 and TRBJ2-6, with 9 bases identical to TRBD1. The CDR3 sequence is 16 residues long. Germline values: CDR1 MDHEN, CDR2 SYDVKM. J gave up 4 bases and V 5 bases, and 6 bases lay outside the gene matches. DNA of the CDR3: TGTGCCAGCAGTCCCGGGACAGGGCCGGGGGCCAACGTCCTGACTTTC. This gives the protein CASSPGTGPGANVLTF. Based on the CDR3 plus reference TRBV28 and TRBJ2-6, the full variable domain is DVKVTQSSRYLVKRTGEKVFLECVQDMDHENMFWYRQDPGLGLRLIYFSYDVKMKEKGDIPEGYSVSREKKERFSLILESASTNQTSMYLCASSPGTGPGANVLTFGAGSRLTVL.

This clonotype was recorded many times. The chain employs TRBV20-1 and TRBJ2-7; 13 bases agree with TRBD2. This CDR3 contains 13 residues. Germline CDR1 reads DFQATT; CDR2 reads SNEGSKA (reference sequence). Germline trimming cut 6 bases from V and 4 bases from J; bases unmatched to any gene: 3. The CDR3 is CSARTSGSYEQYF. DNA for the CDR3: TGCAGTGCAAGGACTAGCGGGAGTTACGAGCAGTACTTC.

The sample holds a few counts of this clonotype. The chain carries TRBV9 and TRBJ1-4; D is ambiguous. V was pared by 0 bases and J by 4 bases, with 7 bases between. The CDR3 covers 14 residues. From germline, CDR1 is SGDLS and CDR2 YYNGEE. This chain's CDR3 is CASSVEGLNEKLFF. The CDR3 DNA sequence: TGTGCCAGCAGCGTAGAAGGGCTTAATGAAAAACTGTTTTTT.

V and J are TRBV14 and TRBJ2-3, with D perhaps being TRBD1 or TRBD2 (5 bases each). CDR1 and CDR2 (germline): SGHDN, FVKESK. The CDR3 is 16 amino acids. V was pared by 5 bases and J by 3 bases, with 18 bases between. The CDR3 DNA follows: TGTGCCAGCAGCAGCGGCAAAGGGGTACTTACAGATACGCAGTATTTT. Translating gives CASSSGKGVLTDTQYF.

This clonotype was seen more than once but under ten times. J is TRBJ1-2 and V is TRBV28; TRBD1 agrees at 7 bases. From germline, CDR1 is MDHEN and CDR2 SYDVKM. V shed 6 bases, J shed 8 bases, and the junction held 9 bases outside the gene matches. This CDR3 contains 13 residues. The CDR3, as DNA: TGTGCCAGCAGGGCTCACAGGGGCGGGGGCTACACCTTC. Encoded protein: CASRAHRGGGYTF.

V gene TRBV3-1 combines with J gene TRBJ2-5, with TRBD2 matching 10 bases. This CDR3 contains 19 residues. J was trimmed by 3 bases and V by 4 bases; bases with no gene match: 17. Looked up from germline, CDR1 is LGHDT and CDR2 is YNNKEL (reference sequence). The CDR3 coding sequence is TGTGCCAGCAGCCCCCCCTATACGCTAGCGGGAGAAATTGAAGAGACCCAGTACTTC. This translates into CASSPPYTLAGEIEETQYF.

This clonotype has only a few counts. V and J are TRBV5-1 and TRBJ2-7; D gene uncertain. Germline lookup yields CDR1 SGHRS and CDR2 YFSETQ. The ends were cut back, 3 bases at V and 6 bases at J, with 19 bases in the middle. This CDR3 contains 15 residues. The CDR3 here is CASSSSGPSWGEQYF. CDR3 coding DNA: TGCGCCAGCAGCTCTTCCGGGCCAAGCTGGGGCGAGCAGTACTTC.

This clonotype was seen more than once but under ten times. This rearrangement joins TRBV6-2 or TRBV6-3 to TRBJ2-1, with 14 bases identical to TRBD2. The germline V gene has CDR1 MNHEY and CDR2 SVGEGT. The length of the CDR3 is 17 residues. V lost 5 bases, J lost 2 bases, and 5 bases stayed unmatched. CDR3 nucleotides: TGTGCCAGCAGTCCTCAGACTAGCGGGAGGGCCTACAATGAGCAGTTCTTC. It yields the protein CASSPQTSGRAYNEQFF.

This sequence joins TRBV4-2 and TRBJ2-1; TRBD2 might be the D (5 bases). CDR3 length: 16 residues. V dropped 2 bases and J dropped 8 bases, with 19 bases sitting between them. Germline CDR1 LGHNA, CDR2 YNFKEQ. The CDR3 DNA reads TGTGCCAGCAGCCAAAACGAGCGTCGGGGTCCGGATGAGCAGTTCTTC. It specifies CASSQNERRGPDEQFF.

This clonotype was counted ten times or more. V and J are TRBV5-1 and TRBJ1-1; D ambiguous. This CDR3 has 14 residues. V gave up 4 bases and J gave up 0 bases, with 10 bases separating them. Germline V lookup: CDR1 SGHRS, CDR2 YFSETQ. The CDR3 coding sequence is TGCGCCAGCAGCATCAGGATTATGAACACTGAAGCTTTCTTT. This translates into CASSIRIMNTEAFF.

This clonotype showed up just a few times. The rearrangement joins TRBV13 to TRBJ2-3; 8 positions match TRBD1. V dropped 2 bases and J dropped 0; count of bases not matched to a gene: 10. The germline V gene encodes CDR1 PRHDT and CDR2 FYEKMQ (reference sequence). The CDR3 contains 18 residues. The CDR3 is CASSLRRRQGLSTDTQYF. Written as DNA, the CDR3 is TGTGCCAGCAGCTTACGCCGCAGACAGGGGCTTAGCACAGATACGCAGTATTTT.

This clonotype has a count of ten or more. The CDR3 loop is CASSDSPWTYEQYF. In DNA form, the CDR3 reads TGTGCCAGCAGCGATAGCCCATGGACCTACGAGCAGTACTTC. V and J are TRBV14 and TRBJ2-7; no firm D call. CDR3 size: 14 residues. Between the trimmed V and J ends, which lost 5 bases and 2 bases, there was a span of 13 bases. Germline CDR1 and CDR2: SGHDN and FVKESK.

At least ten counts were recorded for this clonotype. The DNA for the CDR3 is TGTGCCAGCACCCCCCCCACAGATACGCAGTATTTT. This codes for CASTPPTDTQYF. The gene calls are TRBV6-6 and TRBJ2-3; D is ambiguous. Deletions cut 7 bases from V and 2 bases from J, with 7 bases between. The V gene's germline CDR1 is MNHNY and CDR2 SVGAGI (reference sequence). This CDR3 is 12 amino acids long.

This chain joins TRBV20-1 and TRBJ2-2; tentative D call: TRBD2 (6 bases). Trimming removed 1 base at V and 5 bases at J, with 17 bases between. The germline V gene has CDR1 DFQATT and CDR2 SNEGSKA (reference sequence). The CDR3 length is 16 residues. CDR3 amino acids: CSARGPGSGVTGELFF. In DNA form, the CDR3 reads TGCAGTGCTAGAGGGCCAGGATCGGGGGTAACCGGGGAGCTGTTTTTT.

The chain links TRBV18 to TRBJ2-7; weak D call: TRBD2 (5 bases). The CDR3 spans 15 residues. CDR1 KGHSH and CDR2 LQKENI come from the germline V gene. V lost 0 bases and J 0 bases, leaving 9 bases between the germline ends. The CDR3 reads CASSPPTTNSYEQYF. DNA for the CDR3: TGTGCCAGCTCACCACCCACGACTAACTCCTACGAGCAGTACTTC.

This clonotype was observed a few times. The gene calls are TRBV6-5 and TRBJ2-7; maybe TRBD2 (6 bases). Germline loops: CDR1 MNHEY, CDR2 SVGAGI. The V end lost 0 bases, the J end lost 6 bases, and 9 bases lay between the germline ends. CDR3 size: 13 residues. In DNA form, the CDR3 reads TGTGCCAGCAGTTACTCGGCGGGGACCGAGCAGTACTTC. Amino acid sequence: CASSYSAGTEQYF.